Reported below is one T cell receptor beta chain. This sample stems from a study of blood T cell repertoires in COVID-19. The wider study: The samples span acute and convalescent COVID-19 from the United States, Italy and Spain.

The germline V gene encodes CDR1 WNHNN and CDR2 SYGVQD (reference sequence). This CDR3 is built from 17 residues. J lost 8 bases, V lost 0 bases, and 12 bases had no gene match. Libraries were prepared by immunoSEQ multiplex PCR; TCRdb keeps only in-frame clonotypes and omits some of them. The sample yields approximately 200,000 clones, 88% seen once. V usage is TRBV10-1 and J usage is TRBJ2-1; 8 nucleotides line up with TRBD2. The sequenced sample consisted of peripheral blood. This receptor was obtained from a man younger than 30 with active or convalescent COVID-19. The CDR3 spells CASSESRVPAGVDEQFF. The CDR3 region has the DNA TGCGCCAGCAGTGAGTCGAGAGTTCCAGCGGGAGTAGATGAGCAGTTCTTC.